This TCR beta chain was identified during a study of T cell responses to AZD1222 COVID-19 vaccine. Samples with a second dose at about 4 or about 12 weeks were pooled together. The ends were cut back, 2 bases at V and 0 bases at J, with 11 bases in the middle. The germline V gene encodes CDR1 SNHLY and CDR2 FYNNEI. The CDR3 has 16 amino acids. Here immunoSEQ multiplex PCR was the method, and the copy in TCRdb shows in-frame clones only, minus some. The sample consists of 140,000 to 150,000 clones, roughly nine tenths of them appearing once. The source of this sequence is an adult who received the AZD1222 COVID-19 vaccine. This sequence joins TRBV2 and TRBJ2-4, with D hard to call. The specimen comprised peripheral blood, sampled 28 days after the second AZD1222 dose. CDR3 nucleotides: TGTGCCAGCAGTGAATCCACTACTCCAGCCAAAAACATTCAGTACTTC. It specifies CASSESTTPAKNIQYF.